Shown below are 12 T cell receptor beta chains from a single sample sequenced in a study of identifying expanded T cells in peripheral blood. This table comes from immunoSEQ multiplex PCR, and its TCRdb copy is limited to in-frame clones, with some not included. The data show 81,000 or so clones, 84% seen once. Specimen: blood. These receptors were taken from a person between 18 and 75 years old in good health.

The chain employs TRBV4-3 and TRBJ2-7; D possibly corresponds to TRBD2 (5 bases). Germline CDR1 and CDR2: LGHNA and YSLEER. V dropped 4 bases and J dropped 0 bases, with 10 bases sitting between them. The CDR3 is 14 amino acids. The CDR3 DNA sequence: TGCGCCAGCAGCCCATCCGGGGTCTCCTACGAGCAGTACTTC. Translating gives CASSPSGVSYEQYF.

The rearrangement links TRBV18 to TRBJ2-5; 7 nucleotides line up with TRBD1. Germline V lookup: CDR1 KGHSH, CDR2 LQKENI. CDR3 length: 15 amino acids. The V segment lost 3 bases and the J segment 3 bases; nucleotides outside the gene matches: 7. DNA for the CDR3: TGTGCCAGCTCACCGAAAAGAACAGGGGAAGAGACCCAGTACTTC. Translating it yields CASSPKRTGEETQYF.

This chain joins TRBV20-1 and TRBJ1-5; the D is unclear. Per the germline V gene, CDR1 is DFQATT and CDR2 is SNEGSKA (reference sequence). Trimming left V 4 bases short and J 6 bases short, with 1 base between. The CDR3 has 9 residues. This chain's CDR3 is CSATQPQHF. CDR3 coding DNA: TGCAGTGCTACTCAGCCCCAGCATTTT.

This chain joins TRBV10-3 and TRBJ2-3, with 12 nucleotides matching TRBD1. The germline V gene has CDR1 ENHRY and CDR2 SYGVKD. V shed 3 bases, J shed 1 base, and the junction held 2 bases outside the gene matches. The CDR3 has 16 residues. Here the CDR3 DNA reads TGTGCCATCAGTGATGGGACAGGGGGCGGCACAGATACGCAGTATTTT. Protein sequence: CAISDGTGGGTDTQYF.

The rearrangement links TRBV7-3 to TRBJ1-6, with D possibly being TRBD1 (6 bases). Trimming shortened V by 2 bases and J by 14 bases, and 10 bases separated the two germline ends. The V gene's germline CDR1 is SGHTA and CDR2 FQGTGA. The CDR3 length is 12 residues. In nucleotides, the CDR3 is TGTGCCAGCAGCTTACGGGGGGACACCCTCCACTTT. It translates to CASSLRGDTLHF.

The J gene is TRBJ2-3, the V gene TRBV5-1, with D tentatively TRBD2 (6 bases). The CDR3 runs to 19 residues. V was cut by 4 bases and J by 0 bases, with 24 bases left in between. CDR1 SGHRS and CDR2 YFSETQ come from the germline V gene. CDR3 DNA: TGCGCCAGCAGCCTGGGGCTAGCGAGGACCGAATTTAGCACAGATACGCAGTATTTT. Translated, it gives CASSLGLARTEFSTDTQYF.

The chain uses TRBV5-8 and TRBJ1-1; D is unresolved. CDR1 is SGHTS, CDR2 YDEGEE, per germline. V shed 2 bases and J shed 6 bases, with 14 bases lying between them. The CDR3 loop spans 14 amino acids. The chain's CDR3 is CASSFLDPRSEAFF. In nucleotides, the CDR3 is TGTGCCAGCAGCTTTCTTGACCCCAGGTCTGAAGCTTTCTTT.

The chain is built from TRBV27 and TRBJ1-5; tentatively, D is TRBD1 (5 bases). Between the trimmed V and J ends, which lost 3 bases and 7 bases, there was a span of 22 bases. Germline lookup yields CDR1 MNHEY and CDR2 SMNVEV (reference sequence). CDR3 length equals 17 residues. CDR3 bases: TGTGCCAGCAGTTTTTCGGCAGCGTACCAGGGCGTACAGCCCCAGCATTTT. Translation: CASSFSAAYQGVQPQHF.

The chain combines TRBV28 with TRBJ1-4; 9 bases fit TRBD1. Germline V gives CDR1 MDHEN, CDR2 SYDVKM. The CDR3 has 16 residues. V trimming: 5 bases; J trimming: 4 bases; junction bases outside the gene matches: 8. CDR3 sequence: CASSTPGTGINEKLFF. In DNA, the CDR3 is TGTGCCAGCAGTACTCCGGGGACAGGGATTAATGAAAAACTGTTTTTT.

J is TRBJ1-3 and V is TRBV13, with 7 nucleotides matching TRBD1. Germline CDR1 PRHDT, CDR2 FYEKMQ (reference sequence). Trimming cost V 1 base and J 2 bases; bases outside gene matches: 14. CDR3 size: 19 residues. The CDR3 sequence: CASSLEKGTDPETGNTIYF. The CDR3, as DNA: TGTGCCAGCAGCTTAGAAAAAGGGACAGACCCAGAAACTGGAAACACCATATATTTT.

The rearrangement uses TRBV13 and TRBJ1-3; the D is unclear. The V gene's germline CDR1 is PRHDT and CDR2 FYEKMQ (reference sequence). CDR3 length: 15 residues. With 4 bases removed from V and 0 bases from J, the gap between germline ends came to 10 bases. CDR3 protein: CASSSSEFSGNTIYF. DNA of the CDR3: TGTGCCAGCAGCTCTTCAGAGTTCTCTGGAAACACCATATATTTT.

This sequence joins TRBV7-2 and TRBJ1-2; D perhaps matches TRBD1 (6 bases). The CDR3 has 15 residues. Looked up from germline, CDR1 is SGHTA and CDR2 is FQGNSA. Trimming pared 4 bases from V and 2 bases from J, leaving 14 bases between. This CDR3 reads CASSSSFGQNYGYTF. Here the CDR3 DNA reads TGTGCCAGCAGCTCCTCCTTCGGACAGAACTATGGCTACACCTTC.